This TCR beta chain was found in a study of T cells in Graves' hyperthyroidism and ophthalmopathy. Study-wide findings and caveats: The blood repertoire included most of the expanded thyroid clonotypes above 0.001.

This clonotype was counted a few times. Its antigen is not identified. Any patient presenting with uncontrolled infection, other autoimmune disease, pregnancy or lactation was left out. The CDR3 runs to 15 residues. The V gene's germline CDR1 is LGHDT and CDR2 YNNKEL (reference sequence). Deletions cut 3 bases from V and 2 bases from J, with 13 bases between. From RNA transcripts, TCR beta CDR3 regions were amplified. The TCR CDR3 first-round RT-PCR relied on the HTBI primer set. One entry per CDR3 protein, called by TCRdb with MiXCR from the multiplex PCR reads. The sample has under 400,000 distinct CDR3 sequences; roughly 15% are singletons.

The rearrangement joins TRBV3-1 to TRBJ1-2, with D unclear. The sequencing sample was made of blood. The TCR comes from a woman aged 55-69 years with Graves' ophthalmopathy. DNA for the CDR3: TGTGCCAGCAGCCAGGTTCTTGAGGCCAACTATGGCTACACCTTC. Its protein is CASSQVLEANYGYTF.